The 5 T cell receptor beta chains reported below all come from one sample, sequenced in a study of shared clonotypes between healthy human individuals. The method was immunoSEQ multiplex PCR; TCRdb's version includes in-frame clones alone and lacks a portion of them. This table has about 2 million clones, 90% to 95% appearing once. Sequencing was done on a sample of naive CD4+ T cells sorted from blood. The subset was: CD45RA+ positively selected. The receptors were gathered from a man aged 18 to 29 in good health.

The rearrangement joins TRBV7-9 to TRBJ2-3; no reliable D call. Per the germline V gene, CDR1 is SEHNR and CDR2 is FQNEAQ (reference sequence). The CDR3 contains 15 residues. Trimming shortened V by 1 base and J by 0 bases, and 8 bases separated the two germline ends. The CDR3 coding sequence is TGTGCCAGCAGCTTAGTTTCCGCTAGCACAGATACGCAGTATTTT. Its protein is CASSLVSASTDTQYF.

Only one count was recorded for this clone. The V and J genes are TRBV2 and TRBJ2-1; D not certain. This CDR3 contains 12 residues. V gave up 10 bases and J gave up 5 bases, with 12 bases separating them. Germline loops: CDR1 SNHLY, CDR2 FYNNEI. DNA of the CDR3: TGTGCCACCAGCTATCGGGACAATGAGCAGTTCTTC. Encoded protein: CATSYRDNEQFF.

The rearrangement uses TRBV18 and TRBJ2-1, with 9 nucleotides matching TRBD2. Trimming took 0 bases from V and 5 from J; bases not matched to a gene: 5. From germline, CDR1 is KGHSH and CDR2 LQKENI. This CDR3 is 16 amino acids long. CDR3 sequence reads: CASSPPGGRADNEQFF. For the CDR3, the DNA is TGTGCCAGCTCACCACCGGGCGGGAGGGCCGACAATGAGCAGTTCTTC.

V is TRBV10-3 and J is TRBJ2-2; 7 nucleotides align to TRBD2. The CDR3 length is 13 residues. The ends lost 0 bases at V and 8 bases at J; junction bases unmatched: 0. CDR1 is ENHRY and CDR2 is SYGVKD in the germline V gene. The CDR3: CAISESGRGELFF. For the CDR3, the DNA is TGTGCCATCAGTGAGTCCGGGAGGGGGGAGCTGTTTTTT.

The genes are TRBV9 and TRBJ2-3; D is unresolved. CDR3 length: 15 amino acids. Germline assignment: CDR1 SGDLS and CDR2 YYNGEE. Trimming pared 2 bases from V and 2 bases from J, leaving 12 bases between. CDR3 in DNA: TGTGCCAGCAGCGTCCCTAGTGAACCCACAGATACGCAGTATTTT. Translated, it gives CASSVPSEPTDTQYF.